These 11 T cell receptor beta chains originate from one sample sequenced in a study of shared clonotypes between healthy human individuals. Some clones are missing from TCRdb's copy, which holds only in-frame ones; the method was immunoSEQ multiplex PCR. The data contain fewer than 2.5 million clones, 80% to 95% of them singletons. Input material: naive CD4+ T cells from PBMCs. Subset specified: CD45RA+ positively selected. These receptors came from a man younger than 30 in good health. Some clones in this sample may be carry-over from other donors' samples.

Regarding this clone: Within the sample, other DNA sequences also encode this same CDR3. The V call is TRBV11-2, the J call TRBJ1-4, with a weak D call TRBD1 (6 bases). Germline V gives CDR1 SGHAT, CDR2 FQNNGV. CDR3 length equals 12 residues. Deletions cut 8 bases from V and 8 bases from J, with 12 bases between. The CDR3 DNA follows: TGTGCCAGCTCGGGAGGGGGGGAAAAACTGTTTTTT. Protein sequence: CASSGGGEKLFF.

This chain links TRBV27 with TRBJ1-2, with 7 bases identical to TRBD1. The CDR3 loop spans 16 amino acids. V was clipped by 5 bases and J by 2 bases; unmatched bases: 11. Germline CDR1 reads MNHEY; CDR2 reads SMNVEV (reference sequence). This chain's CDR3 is CASSPYRTGLNYGYTF. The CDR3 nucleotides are TGTGCCAGCAGTCCCTATAGGACAGGACTGAACTATGGCTACACCTTC.

The CDR3 DNA reads TGTGCCAGCAGTTACAGGGTCCAAGAGACCCAGTACTTC. The encoded protein is CASSYRVQETQYF. This chain joins TRBV11-3 and TRBJ2-5; possibly TRBD1 for D (6 bases). Germline CDR1 reads SGHNT; CDR2 reads YENEEA. Trimming left V 6 bases short and J 1 base short, with 9 bases between. There are 13 residues in the CDR3.

CDR3 in DNA: TGTGCCACCAGCAGAGTACTAGCGGGAGTCGAGCAGTACTTC. Its protein is CATSRVLAGVEQYF. The chain joins TRBV15 to TRBJ2-7, with 11 bases aligning to TRBD2. The CDR3 loop spans 14 amino acids. The J segment lost 6 bases and the V segment lost 1 base, leaving 2 bases of the junction unmatched. CDR1 and CDR2 (germline): LNHNV, YYDKDF (reference sequence). Together with reference TRBV15 and TRBJ2-7, the CDR3 gives the full variable domain: DAMVIQNPRYQVTQFGKPVTLSCSQTLNHNVMYWYQQKSSQAPKLLFHYYDKDFNNEADTPDNFQSRRPNTSFCFLDIRSPGLGDTAMYLCATSRVLAGVEQYFGPGTRLTVT.

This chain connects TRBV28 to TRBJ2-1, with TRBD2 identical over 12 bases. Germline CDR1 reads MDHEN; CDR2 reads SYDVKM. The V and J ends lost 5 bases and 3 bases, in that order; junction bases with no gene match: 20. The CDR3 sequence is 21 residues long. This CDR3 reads CASSRRPGLAGNRGFYNEQFF. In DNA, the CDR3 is TGTGCCAGCAGTCGAAGGCCGGGACTAGCGGGCAATCGGGGGTTCTACAATGAGCAGTTCTTC.

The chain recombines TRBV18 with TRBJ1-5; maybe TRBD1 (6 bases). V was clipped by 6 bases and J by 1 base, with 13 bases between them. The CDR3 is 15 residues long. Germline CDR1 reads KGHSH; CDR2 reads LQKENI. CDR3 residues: CASSGGGPSNQPQHF. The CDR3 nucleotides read TGTGCCAGCTCCGGGGGGGGCCCGAGCAATCAGCCCCAGCATTTT.

The CDR3 bases are TGTGCCAGCAGTAGGTCCGGTTCCGCCAAAAACATTCAGTACTTC. Protein product: CASSRSGSAKNIQYF. The rearrangement uses TRBV25-1 and TRBJ2-4; D is ambiguous. The germline V and J ends were trimmed by 5 bases and 1 base, with 12 bases remaining between them. The V gene's germline CDR1 is MGHDK and CDR2 SYGVNS. The CDR3 runs to 15 residues.

The CDR3 DNA reads TGTGCCAGCAGCTCTAGAGGTACGGGGGCTGAAGCTTTCTTT. Translated: CASSSRGTGAEAFF. The chain employs TRBV7-9 and TRBJ1-1; TRBD1 is a possible D gene (5 bases). V lost 4 bases, J lost 6 bases, and 15 bases lay in between. The CDR3 is 14 amino acids. Germline CDR1 and CDR2: SEHNR and FQNEAQ (reference sequence).

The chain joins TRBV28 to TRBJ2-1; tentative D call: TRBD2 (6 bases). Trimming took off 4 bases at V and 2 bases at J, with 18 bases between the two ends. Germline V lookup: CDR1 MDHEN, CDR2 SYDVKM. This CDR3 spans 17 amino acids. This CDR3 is CASSSPNAGRAYNEQFF. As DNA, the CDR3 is TGTGCCAGCAGTTCCCCTAATGCGGGGCGGGCCTACAATGAGCAGTTCTTC.

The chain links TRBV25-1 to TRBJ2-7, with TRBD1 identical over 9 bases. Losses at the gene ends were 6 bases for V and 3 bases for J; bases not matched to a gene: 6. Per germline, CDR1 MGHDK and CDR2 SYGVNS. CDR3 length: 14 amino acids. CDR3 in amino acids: CASRGDRGDYEQYF. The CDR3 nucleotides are TGTGCCAGCAGGGGTGACAGGGGGGACTACGAGCAGTACTTC.

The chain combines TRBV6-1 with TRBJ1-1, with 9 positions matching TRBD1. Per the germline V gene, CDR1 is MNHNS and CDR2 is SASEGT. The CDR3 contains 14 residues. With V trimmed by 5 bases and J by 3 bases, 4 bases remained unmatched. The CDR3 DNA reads TGTGCCAGCAGTTTGACAGGGGGATACACTGAAGCTTTCTTT. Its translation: CASSLTGGYTEAFF.